This T cell receptor (beta chain) stems from a study of beta chain features in type 1 diabetes. Study-wide points: All four CD4+ subsets from Type 1 diabetes patients carried moderately but significantly shorter TCRB CDR3s.

Germline loops: CDR1 SGHVS, CDR2 FNYEAQ. V lost 1 base, J lost 2 bases, and 9 bases lay in between. The CDR3 totals 14 residues. Expressed TCRB transcripts were sequenced after all isolated RNA was converted to cDNA. Profiled with immunoSEQ multiplex PCR; TCRdb holds only in-frame clones, not every one. Of almost 350,000 clones in the sample, approximately 8.2% were seen once. On this clone: What it binds is unknown.

Specimen: central memory CD4+ T cells from blood. The V gene is TRBV7-6, the J gene TRBJ2-7; weak D call: TRBD1 (6 bases). This clonotype was obtained from a woman under 30 in good health. The CDR3 sequence: CASSLVGDTYEQYF. CDR3 nucleotides: TGTGCCAGCAGCTTAGTTGGGGACACCTACGAGCAGTACTTC.